A selection of T cell receptor beta chains follows, all from one sample in a study of blood T cell repertoires in COVID-19. Sequencing used immunoSEQ multiplex PCR; TCRdb keeps in-frame clones, though not all of them. This sample has fewer than 150,000 clones, with roughly 85% found just once. Specimen: peripheral blood. These receptors came from a man in his forties or fifties with acute or convalescent COVID-19. Both conserved end residues are trimmed from each CDR3. Only part of the rows carry a size: once, few, many, or a class if the clone is expanded.

j_call v_call clone_size cdr3_aa
TRBJ2-5 TRBV27 NA ASSYYAGDETQY
TRBJ2-5 TRBV2 NA ASRRRTPQETQY
TRBJ2-3 TRBV5-1 NA ASSLEATGLPTDTQY
TRBJ1-5 TRBV13 NA ASSTGQASQPQH
TRBJ2-7 TRBV3-1/TRBV3-2 NA ASSPGTGTYEQY
TRBJ2-1 TRBV2 NA ASIKRGGQSEQF
TRBJ2-2 TRBV5-1 few ASSLAGVPGELF
TRBJ2-3 TRBV7-2 NA ASSLEASGGAVNTQY
TRBJ1-6 TRBV2 few ANTGAPLNSPLH
TRBJ2-7 TRBV7-2 NA ASRIAGGNYEQY
TRBJ2-3 TRBV7-2 NA ASSFAGTSDTQY
TRBJ2-4 TRBV21-1 NA ASSKRRGIAKNIQY
TRBJ2-7 TRBV29-1 few SVQDVWQGTYEQY